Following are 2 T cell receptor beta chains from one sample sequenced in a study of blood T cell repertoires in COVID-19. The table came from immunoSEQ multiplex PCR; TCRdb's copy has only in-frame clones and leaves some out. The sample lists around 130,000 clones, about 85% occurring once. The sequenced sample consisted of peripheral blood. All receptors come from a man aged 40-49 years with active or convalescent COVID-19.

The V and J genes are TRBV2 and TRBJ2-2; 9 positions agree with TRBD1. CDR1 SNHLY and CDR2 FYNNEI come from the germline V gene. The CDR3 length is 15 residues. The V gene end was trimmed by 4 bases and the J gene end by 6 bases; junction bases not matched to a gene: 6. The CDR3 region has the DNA TGTGCCAGCAGTGGGGGACAGGGAGGGTCCGGGGAGCTGTTTTTT. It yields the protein CASSGGQGGSGELFF.

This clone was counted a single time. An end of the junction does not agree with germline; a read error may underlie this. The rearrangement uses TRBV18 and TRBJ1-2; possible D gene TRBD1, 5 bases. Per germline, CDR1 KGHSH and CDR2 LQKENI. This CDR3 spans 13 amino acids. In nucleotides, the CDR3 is TGTGCCAGCTCGCCCACAGGTAACGATGGCTACACCTTC. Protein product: CASSPTGNDGYTF.